This T cell receptor beta chain derives from a study of OX40 agonist ivuxolimab in advanced cancers. At the level of the study: Eligibility rules accepted prior anti-PD-1, anti-PD-L1 or anti-CTLA-4 therapy, and roughly 42% had some. Study-level results: Low normalized T-cell clonal expansion also characterized some of the nonresponders.

A remark on this clone: Its antigen is not known.

CDR1 is MRHNA and CDR2 is SNTAGT in the germline V gene. V was clipped by 8 bases and J by 2 bases; unmatched bases: 8. This CDR3 spans 15 amino acids. Produced via immunoSEQ multiplex PCR; TCRdb's table is partial and in-frame only. The sample contains tens of thousands of clones, just over 90% of which appear only once. This specimen consisted of CD4+ or CD8+ T cells sorted from blood, obtained in a trial of the OX40 agonist ivuxolimab. The chain joins TRBV6-4 to TRBJ2-3, with TRBD1 matching over 9 bases. The TCR was taken from an adult with an advanced solid tumor such as melanoma, head and neck, liver or kidney cancer. The CDR3, as DNA: TGTGCCAGCGGCCCCGGGACAGGGCTCACAGATACGCAGTATTTT. Its protein is CASGPGTGLTDTQYF.